This passage covers 5 T cell receptor beta chains from one sample sequenced in a study of shared clonotypes between healthy human individuals. Sequencing was performed with immunoSEQ multiplex PCR; in TCRdb, only in-frame clones are kept and a portion is missing. The repertoire holds hundreds of thousands of clones, roughly four fifths seen once, with 9.5% to 15% in the top ten. Sequencing was done on a sample of PBMCs. Every receptor here comes from a woman between 40 and 50 years old in good health. Some clones in this sample may be carry-over from other donors' samples.

This clone showed up just once. A single base separates this from a much larger clone, so it may be a read error. The chain combines TRBV28 with TRBJ1-1; 8 bases align to TRBD1. The CDR3 is 11 residues long. CDR1 MDHEN and CDR2 SYDVKM come from the germline V gene. V was pared by 5 bases and J by 8 bases, with 1 base of the junction left unmatched. The CDR3 region has the DNA TGTGCCAGCAGTGGGGACAGGGAAGCTTTCTTT. It yields the protein CASSGDREAFF. Using reference TRBV28 and TRBJ1-1 for the parts outside the CDR3, the full variable domain is DVKVTQSSRYLVKRTGEKVFLECVQDMDHENMFWYRQDPGLGLRLIYFSYDVKMKEKGDIPEGYSVSREKKERFSLILESASTNQTSMYLCASSGDREAFFGQGTRLTVV.

The chain combines TRBV7-2 with TRBJ1-5; 7 bases are a match to TRBD1. This CDR3 has 16 amino acids. V lost 0 bases, J lost 2 bases, and 4 bases stayed unmatched. Looked up from germline, CDR1 is SGHTA and CDR2 is FQGNSA. CDR3 in amino acids: CASSLAGGSGNQPQHF. In DNA form, the CDR3 reads TGTGCCAGCAGCTTAGCAGGGGGCTCAGGCAATCAGCCCCAGCATTTT.

Here the CDR3 DNA reads TGTGCCTGGAGAGGGGGACTAGCGGGAGACCACGAGCAGTACTTC. Translation gives CAWRGGLAGDHEQYF. The chain joins TRBV30 to TRBJ2-5; 14 positions match TRBD2. The closer fit of TRBJ2-7 to the DNA end suggests the J call may be wrong. CDR3 length equals 15 residues. Looked up from germline, CDR1 is GTSNPN and CDR2 is SVGIG (reference sequence).

This rearrangement joins TRBV10-3 to TRBJ1-4; possibly TRBD1 for D (6 bases). There are 18 residues in the CDR3. Germline loops: CDR1 ENHRY, CDR2 SYGVKD. Deletions cut 10 bases from V and 7 bases from J, with 31 bases between. The CDR3 sequence: CATTATGHGRGKGEKLFF. DNA for the CDR3: TGTGCCACCACAGCGACGGGACATGGTCGTGGAAAGGGTGAAAAACTGTTTTTT.

This chain links TRBV30 with TRBJ2-7, with D unresolved. The CDR3 consists of 13 residues. Germline V gives CDR1 GTSNPN, CDR2 SVGIG (reference sequence). V lost 0 bases and J lost 5, with 11 bases in between. CDR3 sequence: CAWSVGRFHEQYF. The CDR3 DNA is TGTGCCTGGAGTGTCGGCAGGTTCCACGAGCAGTACTTC.